A single sample is the source of the 4 T cell receptor beta chains below, sequenced in a study of T cells after posttransplantation cyclophosphamide. This table comes from immunoSEQ multiplex PCR, and its TCRdb copy is limited to in-frame clones, with some not included. This repertoire lists about 30,000 clones without singletons; around 3% sits in the top ten. The sample comprised PBMCs. The receptors stem from a woman aged 55-69 years in good health, CMV-negative, and a related stem cell transplant donor.

The chain uses TRBV28 and TRBJ1-5; 9 positions match TRBD1. CDR3 length: 14 residues. CDR1 and CDR2 from the germline V gene are MDHEN and SYDVKM. V shed 11 bases, J shed 6 bases, and the junction held 11 bases outside the gene matches. The CDR3 nucleotides read TGTGCCGGTGCGACAGGGGGTGAGGGTCAGCCCCAGCATTTT. Residues: CAGATGGEGQPQHF.

This clone was counted many times. This chain links TRBV19 with TRBJ1-2; weak D call: TRBD1 (5 bases). V was clipped by 5 bases and J by 2 bases, with 12 bases between them. Germline CDR1 LNHDA, CDR2 SQIVND (reference sequence). The CDR3 covers 14 residues. The CDR3 sequence is CASSLRGENYGYTF. The DNA of the CDR3 is TGTGCCAGTAGTTTAAGGGGTGAGAACTATGGCTACACCTTC.

This clone was seen repeatedly, ten times or more. The rearrangement links TRBV7-2 to TRBJ1-3; 7 bases are a match to TRBD1. CDR3 length: 15 residues. From germline, CDR1 is SGHTA and CDR2 FQGNSA. V dropped 4 bases and J dropped 0; count of bases not matched to a gene: 3. CDR3 bases: TGTGCCAGCAGCTCTACAGGGGTCTCTGGAAACACCATATATTTT. Translating gives CASSSTGVSGNTIYF.

The chain couples TRBV27 to TRBJ1-1; D is possibly TRBD1 (5 bases). V was cut by 3 bases and J by 1 base, with 9 bases left in between. The CDR3 totals 14 residues. CDR1 and CDR2 (germline): MNHEY, SMNVEV (reference sequence). In DNA form, the CDR3 reads TGTGCCAGCAGTTTGCAGGGCTCGAACACTGAAGCTTTCTTT. This gives the protein CASSLQGSNTEAFF.